Detailed here is one T cell receptor beta chain. The antigen is not known. The record originates from a study of CD8 T cells in Susac syndrome. Whole-study results and caveats: The authors found no clonal expansion in Susac syndrome CD4+ T cell repertoires.

Germline values: CDR1 SNHLY, CDR2 FYNNEI. This CDR3 is built from 15 residues. V gave up 4 bases and J gave up 6 bases; unmatched junction bases: 7. TCR beta from blood CD8+ and CD4+ T cells was sequenced. Negative magnetic isolation gave CD8+ and CD4+ cells; FACS enriched CD8+ TEMRA. Roughly 0.45 to 1 ug RNA was reverse transcribed with random hexamers. In TCRdb, the immunoSEQ multiplex PCR reads were re-called with MiXCR into one record per CDR3 protein. The data hold 150,000 to 200,000 distinct CDR3 sequences, with more than 85% observed a single time. The specimen was CD4+ T cells from PBMCs. The rearrangement uses TRBV2 and TRBJ2-1; 9 bases map to TRBD2. The source of this sequence is a human donor with Susac syndrome. The CDR3 region has the DNA TGTGCCAGCAGTGGGGCTAGCGGGATCTCCAATGAGCAGTTCTTC. It encodes CASSGASGISNEQFF.